What follows is one TCR beta chain and its context. The germline gives CDR1 SGHRS, CDR2 YFSETQ. The CDR3 has 14 residues. J gave up 4 bases and V 4 bases, and 6 bases lay outside the gene matches. In the authors' methods: Quantification of nucleated cells was approximated via reference gene primer amplification. Sequencing was performed with immunoSEQ multiplex PCR; in TCRdb, only in-frame clones are kept and a portion is missing. The DNA gave D and trimming, while V, J and clone size come from that table. In the table there are 200,000 to 250,000 clones, 84% of which are singletons. Donors of Cohort 3 who recovered were those that had two negative PCRs, clearance, or symptom resolution. The data were obtained in a study of blood T cell repertoires in COVID-19. Study background: Sample material is recorded as cDNA or gDNA derived from T cells, B-cell-depleted T cells, or PBMCs.

Source material: PBMCs or T cells enriched from blood (not recorded which). The gene calls are TRBV5-1 and TRBJ1-2, with 8 bases matching TRBD1. The receptor's source is a woman aged 40 to 55 who had recovered from COVID-19. The CDR3 DNA is TGCGCCAGCAGCATGGGACAGGCCCTCTATGGCTACACCTTC. Its translation: CASSMGQALYGYTF.